Listed here are 13 T cell receptor beta chains from one sample, sequenced in a study of blood T cell repertoires in COVID-19. Produced via immunoSEQ multiplex PCR; TCRdb's table is partial and in-frame only. The repertoire holds about 220,000 clones, 80% to 90% seen once, with 5% to 6.5% in the top ten. Material: peripheral blood. The receptors were gathered from a woman in her fifties or sixties who had recovered from COVID-19.

The chain employs TRBV20-1 and TRBJ2-1; the D gene is possibly TRBD1 (5 bases). Germline-derived CDR1 and CDR2 are DFQATT and SNEGSKA (reference sequence). Trimming cost V 7 bases and J 4 bases, with 8 bases left between them. The CDR3 sequence is 11 residues long. CDR3 bases: TGCAGTGGCAGGGATTACAATGAGCAGTTCTTC. Amino acids: CSGRDYNEQFF.

The CDR3 nucleotides read TGTGCCAGCAGTTACTCGAAGGGGGCCAGTGGCTACACCTTC. This translates into CASSYSKGASGYTF. This sequence joins TRBV6-5 and TRBJ1-2; 7 nucleotides match TRBD1. The CDR3 loop spans 14 amino acids. With V trimmed by 0 bases and J by 7 bases, 5 bases remained unmatched. Germline V gives CDR1 MNHEY, CDR2 SVGAGI.

This sequence joins TRBV6-5 and TRBJ2-7, with TRBD1 as a possible D gene (5 bases). This CDR3 region has 14 residues. Trimming left V 4 bases short and J 1 base short, with 11 bases between. The germline V gene encodes CDR1 MNHEY and CDR2 SVGAGI. DNA for the CDR3: TGTGCCAGCAGTTGGCAGGGTTATTCCTACGAGCAGTACTTC. Translating it yields CASSWQGYSYEQYF.

The chain has TRBV4-1 and TRBJ1-5; D is uncertain. Trimming shortened V by 4 bases and J by 0 bases, and 10 bases separated the two germline ends. Germline lookup yields CDR1 MGHRA and CDR2 YSYEKL. The CDR3 runs to 15 residues. The CDR3 sequence is CASSPRGPSNQPQHF. In nucleotides, the CDR3 is TGCGCCAGCAGCCCCCGAGGGCCTAGCAATCAGCCCCAGCATTTT.

This rearrangement joins TRBV6-6 to TRBJ2-7; maybe TRBD1 (7 bases). In germline, CDR1 is MNHNY, CDR2 SVGAGI (reference sequence). The CDR3 is 14 residues long. Trimming left V 2 bases short and J 4 bases short, with 12 bases between. The CDR3 nucleotides read TGTGCCAGCAGTTACCGGGGGACAGATTACGAGCAGTACTTC. Translation gives CASSYRGTDYEQYF.

This clone was seen a handful of times. The chain employs TRBV5-1 and TRBJ1-6; possibly TRBD1 for D (6 bases). V was pared by 4 bases and J by 2 bases, with 13 bases between. This CDR3 comprises 16 residues. Germline V gives CDR1 SGHRS, CDR2 YFSETQ. CDR3 sequence (DNA): TGCGCCAGCAGCCCGGGGACAATTCCCTATAATTCACCCCTCCACTTT. Encoded protein: CASSPGTIPYNSPLHF. The full variable domain, its missing parts supplied by reference TRBV5-1 and TRBJ1-6, is KAGVTQTPRYLIKTRGQQVTLSCSPISGHRSVSWYQQTPGQGLQFLFEYFSETQRNKGNFPGRFSGRQFSNSRSEMNVSTLELGDSALYLCASSPGTIPYNSPLHFGNGTRLTVT.

This clone is a singleton in its sample. The chain joins TRBV10-3 to TRBJ1-1; the D gene is possibly TRBD1 (6 bases). Germline-derived CDR1 and CDR2 are ENHRY and SYGVKD. Trimming stripped 7 bases from V and 13 bases from J, with 16 bases between. This CDR3 comprises 11 residues. The CDR3: CAIIFGTRLFF. The CDR3 nucleotides read TGTGCCATCATCTTTGGGACACGGCTTTTCTTT.

V is TRBV11-3 and J is TRBJ2-3; perhaps TRBD2 as D (6 bases). The CDR3 totals 14 residues. The germline V gene encodes CDR1 SGHNT and CDR2 YENEEA. V was pared by 4 bases and J by 4 bases, with 12 bases between. CDR3 DNA sequence: TGTGCCAGCAGCTCGACTAGAGGAGCAGATACGCAGTATTTT. Residues: CASSSTRGADTQYF.

J is TRBJ2-2 and V is TRBV19; TRBD1 matches at 8 bases. Germline CDR1 LNHDA, CDR2 SQIVND (reference sequence). The V segment lost 1 base and the J segment 3 bases; nucleotides outside the gene matches: 4. This CDR3 is 16 amino acids long. The CDR3, as DNA: TGTGCCAGTAGTATAGCAGGACAGGGATACACCGGGGAGCTGTTTTTT. It translates to CASSIAGQGYTGELFF.

This chain connects TRBV5-5 to TRBJ1-1, with D perhaps matching TRBD1 (6 bases). Deletions cut 3 bases from V and 5 bases from J, with 14 bases between. The CDR3 is made up of 14 amino acids. Germline V gene data show CDR1 as SGHKS and CDR2 as YYEKEE (reference sequence). The CDR3 spells CASSSVRGATEAFF. CDR3 nucleotides: TGTGCCAGCAGCTCTGTCCGGGGGGCGACTGAAGCTTTCTTT.

The V gene is TRBV9, the J gene TRBJ2-2; D is ambiguous. CDR1 and CDR2 from the germline V gene are SGDLS and YYNGEE. Between the trimmed V and J ends, which lost 4 bases and 0 bases, there was a span of 13 bases. This CDR3 spans 16 amino acids. In nucleotides, the CDR3 is TGTGCCAGCAGCTATAACATAATCGCGAACACCGGGGAGCTGTTTTTT. Translating gives CASSYNIIANTGELFF.

The chain uses TRBV12-2 and TRBJ2-7; no check of the table's D call, TRBD1, against the DNA was made. TRBV12-2 has pseudogene status. The CDR3 has 15 amino acids. The CDR3 DNA is TGTGCAAGTCGCCCCCGTGGGCCCAGGTCCTACGAGCAGTACTTC. This encodes CASRPRGPRSYEQYF.

The chain joins TRBV11-2 to TRBJ2-1, with D perhaps TRBD2 (7 bases). Germline loops: CDR1 SGHAT, CDR2 FQNNGV. The CDR3 is made up of 17 amino acids. V gave up 0 bases and J gave up 8 bases, with 20 bases separating them. CDR3 residues: CASSLEVGGRIIHEQFF. The DNA of the CDR3 is TGTGCCAGCAGCTTAGAGGTGGGGGGGCGCATAATTCATGAGCAGTTCTTC.